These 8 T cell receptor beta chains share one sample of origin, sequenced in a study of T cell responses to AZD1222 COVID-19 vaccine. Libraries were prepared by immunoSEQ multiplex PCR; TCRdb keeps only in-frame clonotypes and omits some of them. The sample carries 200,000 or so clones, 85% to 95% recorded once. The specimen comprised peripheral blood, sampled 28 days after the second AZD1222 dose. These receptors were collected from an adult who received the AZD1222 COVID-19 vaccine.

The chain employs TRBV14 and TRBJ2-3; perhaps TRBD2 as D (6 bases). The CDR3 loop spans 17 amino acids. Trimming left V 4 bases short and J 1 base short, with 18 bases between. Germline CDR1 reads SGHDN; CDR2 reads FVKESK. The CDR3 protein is CASSRPGILAGTDTQYF. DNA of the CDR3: TGTGCCAGCAGCCGACCCGGGATCTTAGCGGGCACAGATACGCAGTATTTT.

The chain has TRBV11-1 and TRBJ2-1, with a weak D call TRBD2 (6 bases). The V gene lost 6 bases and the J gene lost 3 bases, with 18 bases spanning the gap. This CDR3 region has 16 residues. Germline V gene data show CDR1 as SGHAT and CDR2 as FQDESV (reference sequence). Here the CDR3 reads CASRPDTGVGYNEQFF. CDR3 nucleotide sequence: TGTGCCAGCAGACCCGACACGGGGGTTGGCTACAATGAGCAGTTCTTC.

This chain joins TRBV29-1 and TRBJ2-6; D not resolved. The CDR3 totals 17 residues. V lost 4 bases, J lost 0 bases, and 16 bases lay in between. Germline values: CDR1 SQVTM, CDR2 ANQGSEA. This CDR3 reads CSVGPGGRYSGANVLTF. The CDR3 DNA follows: TGCAGCGTTGGTCCCGGTGGACGATACTCTGGGGCCAACGTCCTGACTTTC.

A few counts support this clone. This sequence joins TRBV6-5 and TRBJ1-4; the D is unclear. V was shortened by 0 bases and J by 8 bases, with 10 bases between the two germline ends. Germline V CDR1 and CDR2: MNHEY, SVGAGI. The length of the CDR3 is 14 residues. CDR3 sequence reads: CASSYSERAEKLFF. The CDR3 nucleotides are TGTGCCAGCAGTTACTCAGAAAGGGCCGAAAAACTGTTTTTT.

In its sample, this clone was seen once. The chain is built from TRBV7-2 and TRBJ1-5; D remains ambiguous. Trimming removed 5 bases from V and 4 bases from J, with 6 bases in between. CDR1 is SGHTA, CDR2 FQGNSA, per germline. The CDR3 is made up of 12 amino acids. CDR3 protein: CASSHTNQPQHF. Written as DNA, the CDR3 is TGTGCCAGCAGCCACACGAATCAGCCCCAGCATTTT.

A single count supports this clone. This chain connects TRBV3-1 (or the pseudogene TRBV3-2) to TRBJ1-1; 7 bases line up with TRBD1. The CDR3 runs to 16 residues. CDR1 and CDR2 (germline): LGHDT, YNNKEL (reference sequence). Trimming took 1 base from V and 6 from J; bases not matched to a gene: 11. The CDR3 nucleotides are TGTGCCAGCAGCCAAGCTTTAAGACAGGGTAGGTCTGAAGCTTTCTTT. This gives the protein CASSQALRQGRSEAFF.

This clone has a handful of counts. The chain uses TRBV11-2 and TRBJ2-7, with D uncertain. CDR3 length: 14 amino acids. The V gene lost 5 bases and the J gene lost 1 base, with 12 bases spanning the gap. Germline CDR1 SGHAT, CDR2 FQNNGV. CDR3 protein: CASSSHGVSYEQYF. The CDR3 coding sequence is TGTGCCAGCAGCAGCCATGGGGTTTCCTACGAGCAGTACTTC.

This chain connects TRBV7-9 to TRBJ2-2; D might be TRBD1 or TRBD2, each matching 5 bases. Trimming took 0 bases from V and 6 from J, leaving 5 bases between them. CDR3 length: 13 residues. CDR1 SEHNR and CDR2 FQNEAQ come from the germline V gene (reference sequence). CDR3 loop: CASSLAGAGELFF. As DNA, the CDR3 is TGTGCCAGCAGCTTAGCGGGGGCCGGGGAGCTGTTTTTT. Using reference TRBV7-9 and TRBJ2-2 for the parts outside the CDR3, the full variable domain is DTGVSQNPRHKITKRGQNVTFRCDPISEHNRLYWYRQTLGQGPEFLTYFQNEAQLEKSRLLSDRFSAERPKGSFSTLEIQRTEQGDSAMYLCASSLAGAGELFFGEGSRLTVL.